Included here is one T cell receptor beta chain sequence, with context. Its antigen is as yet unknown. This specimen comes from a study of shared clonotypes between healthy human individuals. Across the whole study: CD4 naive and CD4 memory each took three plates per donor, while CD8 naive took two and CD8 memory one. General study results and limits: Naive CD4 clonotypes were shared across a few donors at 5% to 6%.

Assay: immunoSEQ multiplex PCR; the TCRdb copy retains only in-frame clones and omits some. The sample has around 980,000 clones, approximately 78% seen once. The donors, all of them Caucasian adults, lived in Nashville, Tennessee. Splitting the CD4+ cells yielded a CD45RA+ naive subset and a CD45RA-negative memory subset. Trimming pared 4 bases from V and 8 bases from J, leaving 27 bases between. Germline CDR1 SGDLS, CDR2 YYNGEE. CDR3 length: 17 residues. Input material: memory CD4+ T cells from PBMCs. The sample's subset: CD45RA-negative fraction. J is TRBJ1-2 and V is TRBV9; D uncertain. The receptor comes from a man younger than 35 in good health. Some clones in this sample may be carry-over from other donors' samples. The chain's CDR3 is CASSSTPGPPYYRGYTF. CDR3 DNA sequence: TGTGCCAGCAGCTCAACCCCCGGACCGCCCTATTACCGCGGCTACACCTTC.